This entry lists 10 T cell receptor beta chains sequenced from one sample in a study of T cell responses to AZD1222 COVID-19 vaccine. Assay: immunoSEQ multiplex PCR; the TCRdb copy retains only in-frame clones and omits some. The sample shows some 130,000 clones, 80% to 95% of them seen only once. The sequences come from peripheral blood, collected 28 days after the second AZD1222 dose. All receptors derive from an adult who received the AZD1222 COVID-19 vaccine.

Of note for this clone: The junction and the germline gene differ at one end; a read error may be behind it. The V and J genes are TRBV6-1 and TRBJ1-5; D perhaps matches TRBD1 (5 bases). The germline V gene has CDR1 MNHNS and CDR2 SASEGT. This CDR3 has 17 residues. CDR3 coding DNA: TGTGCCAGCCGTGACGTGGGGGGGATGGCGTCAAATCAGCCCCAGCATTTT. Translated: CASRDVGGMASNQPQHF.

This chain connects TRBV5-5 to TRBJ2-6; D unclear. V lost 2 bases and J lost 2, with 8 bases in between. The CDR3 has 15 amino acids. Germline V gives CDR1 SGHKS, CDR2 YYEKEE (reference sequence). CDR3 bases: TGTGCCAGCAGCTTTATAGCCACTGGGGCCAACGTCCTGACTTTC. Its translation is CASSFIATGANVLTF.

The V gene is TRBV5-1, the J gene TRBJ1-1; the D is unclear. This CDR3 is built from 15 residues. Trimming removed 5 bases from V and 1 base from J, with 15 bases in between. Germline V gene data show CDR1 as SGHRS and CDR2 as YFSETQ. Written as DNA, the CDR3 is TGCGCCAGCAGTCCGACCTTGACGGGGAACACTGAAGCTTTCTTT. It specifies CASSPTLTGNTEAFF.

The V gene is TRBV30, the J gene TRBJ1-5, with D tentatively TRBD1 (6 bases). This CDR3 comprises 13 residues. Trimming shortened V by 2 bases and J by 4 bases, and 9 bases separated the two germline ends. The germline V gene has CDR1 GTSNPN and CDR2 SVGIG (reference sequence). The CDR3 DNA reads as TGTGCCTGGAGTCGGGACAATAATCAGCCCCAGCATTTT. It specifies CAWSRDNNQPQHF.

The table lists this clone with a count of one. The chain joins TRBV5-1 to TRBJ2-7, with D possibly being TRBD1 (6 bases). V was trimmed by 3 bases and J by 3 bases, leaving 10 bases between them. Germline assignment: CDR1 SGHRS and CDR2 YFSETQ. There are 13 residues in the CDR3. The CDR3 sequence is CASSYPDSYEQYF. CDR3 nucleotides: TGCGCCAGCAGCTACCCGGACAGCTACGAGCAGTACTTC.

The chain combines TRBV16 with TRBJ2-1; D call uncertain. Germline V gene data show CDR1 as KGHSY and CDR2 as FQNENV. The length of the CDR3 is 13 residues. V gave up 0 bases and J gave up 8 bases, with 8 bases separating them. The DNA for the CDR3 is TGTGCCAGCAGCCAATCGGCCGATGATGAGCAGTTCTTC. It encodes CASSQSADDEQFF.

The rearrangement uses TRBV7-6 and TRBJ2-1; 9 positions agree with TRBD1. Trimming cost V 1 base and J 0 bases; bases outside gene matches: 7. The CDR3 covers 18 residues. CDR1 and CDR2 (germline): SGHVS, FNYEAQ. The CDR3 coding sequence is TGTGCCAGCAGCTTAGTGGGGACAGGGACGAGCTCCTACAATGAGCAGTTCTTC. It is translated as CASSLVGTGTSSYNEQFF.

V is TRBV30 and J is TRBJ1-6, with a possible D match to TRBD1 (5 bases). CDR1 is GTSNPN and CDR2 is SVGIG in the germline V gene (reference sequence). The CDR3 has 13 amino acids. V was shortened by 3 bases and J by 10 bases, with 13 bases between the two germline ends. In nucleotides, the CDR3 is TGTGCCTGGAGCCCCACAGAGGGGTCACCCCTCCACTTT. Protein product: CAWSPTEGSPLHF.

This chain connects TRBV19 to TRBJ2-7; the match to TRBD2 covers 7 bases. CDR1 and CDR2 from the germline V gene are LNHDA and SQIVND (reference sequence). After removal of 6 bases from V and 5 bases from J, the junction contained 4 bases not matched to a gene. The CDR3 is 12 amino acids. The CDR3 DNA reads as TGTGCCAGTAGCACTAGCGTGAACGAGCAGTACTTC. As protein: CASSTSVNEQYF.

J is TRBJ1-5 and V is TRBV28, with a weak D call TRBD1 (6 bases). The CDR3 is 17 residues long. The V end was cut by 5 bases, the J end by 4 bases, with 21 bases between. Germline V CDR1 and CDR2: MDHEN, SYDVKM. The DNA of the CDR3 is TGTGCCAGCAGTCGCGTGCGTCGGGGGGCCGTTAATCAGCCCCAGCATTTT. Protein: CASSRVRRGAVNQPQHF.